These T cell receptor beta chains were read from a single sample in a study of CD4 T cells in relation to SARS-CoV-2 and coronaviruses. These receptors have no known antigen. Data came from immunoSEQ multiplex PCR; TCRdb stores just in-frame clones and leaves some out. The sample holds approximately 20,000 clones, roughly 69% seen once. The sequencing sample was made of CD4+ T cells from PBMCs, cultured in vitro. These receptors were taken from a human donor in good health. The CDR3 runs from the conserved cysteine through the conserved F or W. Each record gives: J gene, D gene, clone size, V gene, CDR3 DNA, CDR3 protein. A D gene is named only where the DNA matches it firmly. A clone size is listed for some rows: how often the clone was seen (once, few, many), or a class if it is expanded.

TRBJ2-7,TRBD1,NA,TRBV5-5,TGTGCCAGCAGCTTGGTCCCCGGGACAGGGCAATCCTACGAGCAGTACTTC,CASSLVPGTGQSYEQYF
TRBJ2-1,NA,NA,TRBV11-3,TGTGCCAGCAGCTTAAGTGGGACGGCGTTGAACAATGAGCAGTTCTTC,CASSLSGTALNNEQFF
TRBJ2-4,TRBD1,NA,TRBV10-2,TGCGCCAGCAGGACAGGGACCTTCAACATTCAGTACTTC,CASRTGTFNIQYF
TRBJ1-2,NA,NA,TRBV19,TGTGCCAGTAAGCCTAAGCCTCTGAGTGGCTACACCTTC,CASKPKPLSGYTF
TRBJ1-6,NA,NA,TRBV5-4,TGTGCCAGCAGCACCGGGTACCCCAATTCACCCCTCCACTTT,CASSTGYPNSPLHF
TRBJ1-5,TRBD1,NA,TRBV7-8,TGTGCCAGCAGCCCTGGGACAGACATATACAATCAGCCCCAGCATTTT,CASSPGTDIYNQPQHF
TRBJ2-1,TRBD2,NA,TRBV5-1,TGCGCCAGCAGCTTGGTGGTAGCGGGAGAGGCTGAGCAGTTCTTC,CASSLVVAGEAEQFF
TRBJ1-2,NA,NA,TRBV30,TGTGCCTGGAGCGGACGGGGAGGGAACTATGGCTACACCTTC,CAWSGRGGNYGYTF
TRBJ2-7,NA,NA,TRBV5-1,TGCGCCAGCAGCTTGTGGCAGAGTTCCTACGAGCAGTACTTC,CASSLWQSSYEQYF
TRBJ2-7,TRBD2,NA,TRBV3-1/TRBV3-2,TGTGCCAGCAGGGGTAGCGGGAGGTCTCGCGAGCAGTACTTC,CASRGSGRSREQYF
TRBJ2-1,NA,NA,TRBV9,TGTGCCAGCAGCGTAGTGGAAGGGGCCTACAATGAGCAGTTCTTC,CASSVVEGAYNEQFF
TRBJ2-3,TRBD1,once,TRBV27,TGTGCCAGCAAAAGACAGGGTAGCACAGATACGCAGTATTTT,CASKRQGSTDTQYF
TRBJ2-3,NA,NA,TRBV7-2,TGTGCCAGCAGCAAAAACTTGGGGAGCACAGATACGCAGTATTTT,CASSKNLGSTDTQYF
TRBJ1-1,NA,NA,TRBV11-3,TGTGCCAGCAGCTTACAGGGCTACACTGAAGCTTTCTTT,CASSLQGYTEAFF
TRBJ1-4,NA,NA,TRBV6-5,TGTGCCAGCAGTAACACTCAGGGGACTTACGAAAAACTGTTTTTT,CASSNTQGTYEKLFF
TRBJ2-2,NA,NA,TRBV2,TGTGCCAGCAGTGAAGGGTACACCGGGGAGCTGTTTTTT,CASSEGYTGELFF
TRBJ2-7,TRBD1,NA,TRBV19,TGTGCCACCCGCTTTGGGACAGGGTTCGGGGAGGCCTACGAGCAGTACTTC,CATRFGTGFGEAYEQYF
TRBJ2-5,NA,NA,TRBV19,TGTGCCAGTAGTGCCGAAACACTCCAAGAGACCCAGTACTTC,CASSAETLQETQYF
TRBJ2-1,TRBD2,NA,TRBV9,TGTGCCAGCAGCGTAGCTAGCGGGATTGGGGATGAGCAGTTCTTC,CASSVASGIGDEQFF
TRBJ2-1,NA,NA,TRBV5-1,TGCGCCAGCAGTGAGACTTCCGAGCAGTTCTTC,CASSETSEQFF
TRBJ1-2,NA,NA,TRBV6-2/TRBV6-3,TGTGCCAGCAGTTTCGGGGACTATGGCTACACCTTC,CASSFGDYGYTF
TRBJ2-7,TRBD2,NA,TRBV7-3,TGTGCCAGCAGTCAACTAGCGGGAGTGCCCTACGAGCAGTACTTC,CASSQLAGVPYEQYF
TRBJ1-2,NA,NA,TRBV21-1,TGTGCCAGCACCCAAAAGGGGGTGAACTATGGCTACACCTTC,CASTQKGVNYGYTF